This TCR beta chain emerged from a study of T cell responses to AZD1222 COVID-19 vaccine. Points from the study as a whole: Every sample of the repertoires postdated the peak T cell response. Donors were largely white British and mainly female; clonal diversity was possibly underestimated. Increases in Spike-specific TCR breadth and depth were seen after two AZD1222 doses. Nearly half of the spike-specific TCRs reportedly recognize variant regions that carry no mutations.

TCRdb keeps only in-frame clones here, not all; method: immunoSEQ multiplex PCR. This table has approximately 150,000 clones, 85% to 95% appearing once. This clone was seen just once. The antigen is undetermined. V lost 8 bases and J lost 7; bases outside the gene matches: 10. The germline V gene has CDR1 PRHDT and CDR2 FYEKMQ (reference sequence). This CDR3 comprises 14 residues. Sequenced material: peripheral blood, taken on day 0 of AZD1222 vaccination. The chain is built from TRBV13 and TRBJ2-1; 8 bases are shared with TRBD2. The clonotype comes from an adult in good health. The CDR3 sequence: CASAPFGGANEQFF. The CDR3 DNA is TGTGCCAGCGCCCCTTTCGGGGGGGCTAATGAGCAGTTCTTC.